The rows below give T cell receptor beta chains drawn from one sample of a study of cytomegalovirus exposure and HLA in healthy donors. Some clones are missing from TCRdb's copy, which holds only in-frame ones; the method was immunoSEQ multiplex PCR. The profile covers 130,000 to 150,000 clones, with approximately 80% appearing a single time and 2% to 3% taken by the ten largest. Specimen: PBMCs. The receptors stem from a woman under 30 in good health and CMV-seropositive. Each CDR3 is given with its conserved first and last residue. A D gene is named only where the DNA matches it firmly. Clone size appears in some rows only: once, few, many, or a class for an expanded clone.

CDR3aa | CDR3nt | abundance | d_gene | j_gene | v_gene
CSVDPRGQSSYNEQFF | TGCAGCGTTGACCCCAGGGGCCAAAGCTCCTACAATGAGCAGTTCTTC | . | . | TRBJ2-1 | TRBV29-1
CASRRGTPKYGYTF | TGTGCCAGTAGGAGAGGGACTCCCAAGTATGGCTACACCTTC | . | . | TRBJ1-2 | TRBV19
CASSGTGANYGYTF | TGTGCCAGCAGTGGAACAGGGGCCAACTATGGCTACACCTTC | few | TRBD1 | TRBJ1-2 | TRBV2
CASSRDRNSNQPQHF | TGTGCCAGCAGTCGTGACAGAAATAGCAATCAGCCCCAGCATTTT | once | . | TRBJ1-5 | TRBV6-5
CASSPVPGNSPLHF | TGCGCCAGCAGCCCCGTACCAGGAAATTCACCCCTCCACTTT | . | . | TRBJ1-6 | TRBV5-1
CASRDSGYEPQHF | TGTGCCAGCCGGGACAGTGGCTATGAGCCCCAGCATTTT | . | TRBD1 | TRBJ1-5 | TRBV2
CASSQGPEKLFF | TGTGCCAGCAGCCAGGGGCCCGAAAAACTGTTTTTT | . | . | TRBJ1-4 | TRBV14
CASSNRDRTNTEAFF | TGTGCCAGTAGTAATCGGGACAGGACGAACACTGAAGCTTTCTTT | . | TRBD1 | TRBJ1-1 | TRBV19
CASRHRGGNSYEQYF | TGTGCCAGCAGACACCGCGGGGGGAACTCCTACGAGCAGTACTTC | . | TRBD2 | TRBJ2-7 | TRBV28
CASSSQGAGNTIYF | TGTGCCAGCAGTTCACAGGGGGCTGGAAACACCATATATTTT | . | TRBD1 | TRBJ1-3 | TRBV28
CASQGGETQYF | TGTGCCAGCCAGGGGGGCGAGACCCAGTACTTC | . | . | TRBJ2-5 | TRBV18
CASSQHGKEESAMNTEAFF | TGCGCCAGCAGTCAACACGGAAAAGAGGAGTCCGCCATGAACACTGAAGCTTTCTTT | . | . | TRBJ1-1 | TRBV23-1
CASSHRQPKAYEQYF | TGTGCCAGCAGCCACAGGCAGCCCAAGGCCTACGAGCAGTACTTC | . | . | TRBJ2-7 | TRBV25-1
CASGGNYGYTF | TGTGCCAGCGGAGGGAACTATGGCTACACCTTC | . | . | TRBJ1-2 | TRBV6-5
CASSQETRNTEAFF | TGTGCCAGCAGCCAAGAAACGAGGAACACTGAAGCTTTCTTT | . | . | TRBJ1-1 | TRBV14
CASSGTTGVDHASGYGYTF | TGTGCCAGCAGTGGAACCACAGGGGTGGACCACGCCAGCGGGTATGGCTACACCTTC | . | TRBD1 | TRBJ1-2 | TRBV6-1
CASSIGHRGGYEQYF | TGTGCCAGTAGTATAGGGCACAGGGGGGGCTACGAGCAGTACTTC | . | . | TRBJ2-7 | TRBV19
CASSQVTRVETQYF | TGCGCCAGCAGCCAAGTAACTAGAGTTGAGACCCAGTACTTC | once | . | TRBJ2-5 | TRBV4-1
CASSPRDRVGVHGYTF | TGTGCCAGCAGCCCAAGGGACAGGGTTGGGGTCCATGGCTACACCTTC | . | TRBD1 | TRBJ1-2 | TRBV7-2
CATSTWTGRSGANVLTF | TGTGCCACCAGCACATGGACAGGCCGCTCTGGGGCCAACGTCCTGACTTTC | . | TRBD1 | TRBJ2-6 | TRBV15
CASSPIAGALTGELFF | TGCGCCAGCAGCCCAATAGCGGGGGCCCTCACCGGGGAGCTGTTTTTT | . | TRBD2 | TRBJ2-2 | TRBV5-1
CASSEGQGFWSGSTYEQYF | TGTGCCAGCAGTGAAGGACAGGGTTTCTGGAGTGGGTCAACCTACGAGCAGTACTTC | . | TRBD1 | TRBJ2-7 | TRBV2